Listed here are 19 T cell receptor beta chains from one sample, sequenced in a study of CD8 T cells in ankylosing spondylitis. TCRdb ran MiXCR on the 5' RACE reads and lists one entry per CDR3 protein. The profile covers about 100,000 distinct CDR3 sequences, with roughly 8.3% appearing a single time and 9.5% to 10% taken by the ten largest. The material sequenced was blood, either unsorted or a sorted T cell fraction (not recorded which). These receptors all come from a male donor with ankylosing spondylitis or in good health (not recorded which).

This clonotype was detected ten times or more. This sequence joins TRBV20-1 and TRBJ2-7; D call uncertain. CDR3 length equals 13 residues. V was clipped by 0 bases and J by 6 bases, with 12 bases between them. Germline lookup yields CDR1 DFQATT and CDR2 SNEGSKA (reference sequence). For the CDR3, the DNA is TGCAGTGCTAGAGAATCTCGTGGCGCCGAGCAGTACTTC. Residues: CSARESRGAEQYF.

This clonotype was detected ten times or more. The gene calls are TRBV7-6 and TRBJ2-7; 8 nucleotides line up with TRBD1. V was pared by 6 bases and J by 1 base, with 8 bases of the junction left unmatched. Germline CDR1 SGHVS, CDR2 FNYEAQ. This CDR3 is 15 amino acids long. CDR3 nucleotides: TGTGCCAGCAGTATAGGACAGGGTCGGTCCTACGAGCAGTACTTC. Its translation: CASSIGQGRSYEQYF.

The table lists this clonotype with many counts. In nucleotides, the CDR3 is TGTGCCAGCAGCTTAGTTTATGGACTTATGGGGTCGAACTACGAGCAGTACTTC. Translating gives CASSLVYGLMGSNYEQYF. The chain uses TRBV11-3 and TRBJ2-7; possible D gene TRBD2, 5 bases. Germline V lookup: CDR1 SGHNT, CDR2 YENEEA. The CDR3 covers 18 residues. Trimming stripped 1 base from V and 3 bases from J, with 22 bases between.

This chain links TRBV7-9 with TRBJ2-6, with no clear D. Deletions cut 5 bases from V and 0 bases from J, with 5 bases between. CDR3 length: 14 amino acids. The germline V gene has CDR1 SEHNR and CDR2 FQNEAQ (reference sequence). The CDR3 loop reads CASSTDSGANVLTF. The DNA of the CDR3 is TGTGCCAGCAGCACAGACTCTGGGGCCAACGTCCTGACTTTC.

This clonotype was found many times. The rearrangement uses TRBV6-6 and TRBJ2-1; D might be TRBD1 (5 bases). The CDR3 has 11 residues. The germline V and J ends were trimmed by 6 bases and 13 bases, with 13 bases remaining between them. The germline gives CDR1 MNHNY, CDR2 SVGAGI (reference sequence). The CDR3 reads CASRRTDNQFF. The CDR3 bases are TGTGCCAGCAGACGGACGGACAATCAGTTCTTC.

The rearrangement uses TRBV7-8 and TRBJ1-6; D is unclear. The CDR3 contains 17 residues. The germline V gene has CDR1 SGHVS and CDR2 FQNEAQ. The V end was cut by 0 bases, the J end by 10 bases, with 19 bases between. The CDR3 nucleotides are TGTGCCAGCAGCTTAGCAGGCCCGGGGTTGGGTAGATCACCCCTCCACTTT. Its protein is CASSLAGPGLGRSPLHF.

The CDR3 bases are TGCAGCCCAATACAGCCCAACGAGGCTGATACGCAGTATTTT. Protein product: CSPIQPNEADTQYF. The J gene is TRBJ2-3, the V gene TRBV29-1; no clear D gene. Per the germline V gene, CDR1 is SQVTM and CDR2 is ANQGSEA. Trimming removed 8 bases from V and 6 bases from J, with 21 bases in between. This CDR3 has 14 amino acids.

On this clonotype: A read error is possible here, since a much larger clone lies one base away. The CDR3 region has the DNA TGTGCCAGCAGCTCCGACAAGGGGCTTCAGCCCCAGCATTTT. Protein product: CASSSDKGLQPQHF. The genes are TRBV28 and TRBJ1-5, with TRBD1 as a possible D gene (5 bases). Deletions cut 6 bases from V and 6 bases from J, with 15 bases between. The CDR3 runs to 14 residues. The germline gives CDR1 MDHEN, CDR2 SYDVKM.

This clonotype has a count of ten or more. CDR3: CSASASGRGLWEQYF. The CDR3 DNA reads TGCAGTGCTAGTGCTAGCGGGAGAGGACTTTGGGAGCAGTACTTC. This sequence joins TRBV20-1 and TRBJ2-7, with 10 bases identical to TRBD2. Trimming at V came to 3 bases and at J to 7 bases, leaving 12 bases not matched to a gene. CDR1 and CDR2 (germline): DFQATT, SNEGSKA (reference sequence). This CDR3 spans 15 amino acids.

This clonotype showed up many times. V gene TRBV3-1 combines with J gene TRBJ1-5, with unresolved D. Germline values: CDR1 LGHDT, CDR2 YNNKEL (reference sequence). Trimming took off 3 bases at V and 3 bases at J, with 15 bases between the two ends. The CDR3 has 16 residues. Written as DNA, the CDR3 is TGTGCCAGCAGCCAGAACCCTCCATGGACCAATCAGCCCCAGCATTTT. Amino acids: CASSQNPPWTNQPQHF.

This clonotype was observed many times. V is TRBV7-2 and J is TRBJ2-7; D gene uncertain. This CDR3 contains 13 residues. V shed 5 bases and J shed 7 bases, with 15 bases lying between them. CDR1 and CDR2 from the germline V gene are SGHTA and FQGNSA. In DNA form, the CDR3 reads TGTGCCAGCAGCCAAGAAGGAGCGCGGGAGCAGTACTTC. Amino acids: CASSQEGAREQYF.

The gene calls are TRBV5-1 and TRBJ1-6; 7 nucleotides match TRBD1. V lost 4 bases, J lost 8 bases, and 9 bases stayed unmatched. The length of the CDR3 is 15 residues. Germline CDR1 is SGHRS and CDR2 is YFSETQ. CDR3 amino acids: CASSGRQGSDSPLHF. DNA of the CDR3: TGCGCCAGCAGCGGAAGACAGGGATCCGATTCACCCCTCCACTTT.

This clonotype was seen at least ten times. The V and J genes are TRBV29-1 and TRBJ1-3; no clear D. Between the trimmed V and J ends, which lost 6 bases and 3 bases, there was a span of 6 bases. The CDR3 has 11 amino acids. In germline, CDR1 is SQVTM, CDR2 ANQGSEA. Written as DNA, the CDR3 is TGCAGCGTACCGGTTGGAAACACCATATATTTT. This encodes CSVPVGNTIYF. Supplemented by reference TRBV29-1 and TRBJ1-3, the full variable domain reads SAVISQKPSRDICQRGTSLTIQCQVDSQVTMMFWYRQQPGQSLTLIATANQGSEATYESGFVIDKFPISRPNLTFSTLTVSNMSPEDSSIYLCSVPVGNTIYFGEGSWLTVV.

Many counts were recorded for this clonotype. V is TRBV18 and J is TRBJ2-5; a possible D gene is TRBD1 (6 bases). Germline V lookup: CDR1 KGHSH, CDR2 LQKENI. The CDR3 length is 14 residues. V gave up 3 bases and J gave up 2 bases, with 10 bases separating them. CDR3 region: CASSPPDRQETQYF. The CDR3 DNA is TGTGCCAGCTCACCTCCGGACAGACAAGAGACCCAGTACTTC.

This clonotype was recorded at least ten times. The chain has TRBV20-1 and TRBJ2-7; maybe TRBD2 (6 bases). The germline V gene has CDR1 DFQATT and CDR2 SNEGSKA (reference sequence). Trimming left V 4 bases short and J 5 bases short, with 12 bases between. This CDR3 is 12 amino acids long. The CDR3 here is CSAKPGLHEQYF. As DNA, the CDR3 is TGCAGTGCTAAGCCGGGACTCCACGAGCAGTACTTC.

This clonotype has ten or more counts. V usage is TRBV27 and J usage is TRBJ2-3; 8 positions agree with TRBD2. The germline gives CDR1 MNHEY, CDR2 SMNVEV (reference sequence). With 7 bases clipped from V and 3 bases from J, the junction kept 6 bases outside the gene matches. This CDR3 has 14 amino acids. CDR3 sequence (DNA): TGTGCCAGCACCATGGTAGCGGGAACAGATACGCAGTATTTT. This translates into CASTMVAGTDTQYF.

This clonotype was counted ten times or more. The chain carries TRBV5-1 and TRBJ2-1, with D possibly being TRBD1 (5 bases). The CDR3 extends over 15 amino acids. From germline, CDR1 is SGHRS and CDR2 YFSETQ. V was shortened by 3 bases and J by 3 bases, with 13 bases between the two germline ends. The DNA for the CDR3 is TGCGCCAGCAGCTCCGACAGCTCTTACTACAATGAGCAGTTCTTC. This gives the protein CASSSDSSYYNEQFF.

This clonotype was counted a few times. V usage is TRBV20-1 and J usage is TRBJ2-3; 8 bases agree with TRBD2. V lost 5 bases, J lost 6 bases, and 16 bases stayed unmatched. Germline V lookup: CDR1 DFQATT, CDR2 SNEGSKA (reference sequence). This CDR3 is built from 16 residues. The CDR3 nucleotides are TGCAGTGCTCCCAAGTGGGGCGGGGGGACCGGGGATACGCAGTATTTT. Protein sequence: CSAPKWGGGTGDTQYF.

This clonotype was observed many times. The rearrangement uses TRBV3-1 and TRBJ2-5; the D is unclear. Deletions cut 1 base from V and 3 bases from J, with 3 bases between. Germline-derived CDR1 and CDR2 are LGHDT and YNNKEL (reference sequence). This CDR3 spans 12 amino acids. CDR3 residues: CASSQGEETQYF. The CDR3 DNA reads TGTGCCAGCAGCCAAGGTGAAGAGACCCAGTACTTC.